Listed below are T cell receptor beta chains from one sample, sequenced in a study of blood T cell repertoires in COVID-19. Sequencing used immunoSEQ multiplex PCR; TCRdb keeps in-frame clones, though not all of them. The repertoire holds 250,000 to 350,000 clones, around 82% seen once, with about 1.2% in the top ten. Sequenced: peripheral blood. These receptors were obtained from a woman between 45 and 65 years old with acute or convalescent COVID-19. Both conserved end residues are part of each CDR3. D genes are given only for firm matches. Expanded clones are given a class, and other clones once, few, many or no size at all.

d_gene,len,v_gene,j_gene,abundance,CDR3aa,CDR3nt
-,14,TRBV5-1,TRBJ2-7,-,CASSALGLTYEQYF,TGCGCCAGCAGTGCATTGGGACTCACCTACGAGCAGTACTTC
-,15,TRBV19,TRBJ2-2,-,CASTLRGTLTGELFF,TGTGCCAGTACCCTGAGGGGGACACTCACCGGGGAGCTGTTTTTT
-,14,TRBV3-1/TRBV3-2,TRBJ1-1,-,CASSQGAEGAEAFF,TGTGCCAGCAGCCAAGGAGCCGAAGGGGCTGAAGCTTTCTTT
-,13,TRBV3-1/TRBV3-2,TRBJ2-7,-,CASSQDTYYEQYF,TGTGCCAGCAGCCAAGACACCTACTACGAGCAGTACTTC
-,14,TRBV6-5,TRBJ1-2,-,CASSYSWTKKGYTF,TGTGCCAGCAGTTACTCTTGGACAAAGAAAGGCTACACCTTC
TRBD1,14,TRBV19,TRBJ1-2,-,CASRRQGALVGYTF,TGTGCCAGTAGGAGACAGGGGGCCCTGGTCGGCTACACCTTC
TRBD1,18,TRBV30,TRBJ1-1,-,CAWKNLDRGLPLNTEAFF,TGTGCCTGGAAAAATCTGGACAGGGGGCTACCTCTGAACACTGAAGCTTTCTTT
-,12,TRBV7-2,TRBJ1-1,once,CASSLNGGAAFF,TGTGCCAGCAGCCTAAATGGGGGCGCAGCTTTCTTT
-,14,TRBV20-1,TRBJ1-1,-,CSASPMKGGTEAFF,TGCAGTGCTAGTCCCATGAAGGGGGGGACTGAAGCTTTCTTT
TRBD1,15,TRBV25-1,TRBJ1-2,-,CASSLQGTGGYGYTF,TGTGCCAGCAGTCTTCAGGGGACAGGCGGCTATGGCTACACCTTC
TRBD2,14,TRBV24-1,TRBJ2-1,-,CATSAYGGENEQFF,TGTGCCACCAGTGCCTACGGGGGGGAAAATGAGCAGTTCTTC
-,14,TRBV18,TRBJ2-5,-,CASSPGRVAETQYF,TGTGCCAGCTCACCCGGTCGGGTAGCGGAGACCCAGTACTTC
-,14,TRBV29-1,TRBJ1-1,-,CSVGESNMNTEAFF,TGCAGCGTTGGGGAGAGTAACATGAACACTGAAGCTTTCTTT
TRBD1,15,TRBV5-4,TRBJ2-2,-,CASRGGTGGTGELFF,TGTGCCAGCAGGGGTGGGACAGGGGGAACCGGGGAGCTGTTTTTT
TRBD2,17,TRBV5-4,TRBJ2-5,once,CASSSLTSGRVQETQYF,TGTGCCAGCAGCTCCCTGACTAGCGGGAGGGTCCAAGAGACCCAGTACTTC
-,12,TRBV2,TRBJ1-2,few,CASSEIQNGYTF,TGTGCCAGCAGTGAAATCCAGAATGGCTACACCTTC
TRBD1,14,TRBV29-1,TRBJ1-2,few,CSVVRQGGNYGYTF,TGCAGCGTTGTCCGCCAGGGGGGTAACTATGGCTACACCTTC
-,12,TRBV14,TRBJ2-1,-,CASSYSVDEQFF,TGTGCCAGCAGCTACAGTGTCGATGAGCAGTTCTTC
TRBD1,15,TRBV19,TRBJ2-7,-,CASSPGQGQTYEQYF,TGTGCCAGTTCCCCGGGACAGGGGCAAACCTACGAGCAGTACTTC
-,17,TRBV21-1,TRBJ2-1,-,CASSKGLAASWGNEQFF,TGTGCCAGCAGCAAGGGACTAGCGGCCTCTTGGGGAAATGAGCAGTTCTTC
-,14,TRBV6-4,TRBJ1-2,-,CASSLTTAKIGYTF,TGTGCCAGCAGTTTAACGACAGCCAAAATTGGCTACACCTTC
TRBD2,15,TRBV5-1,TRBJ2-3,-,CASRANAGGPDTQYF,TGCGCCAGCAGGGCGAATGCGGGGGGGCCAGATACGCAGTATTTT
TRBD1,15,TRBV13,TRBJ2-5,once,CASSWGQGGMETQYF,TGTGCCAGCAGCTGGGGACAGGGGGGGATGGAGACCCAGTACTTC
TRBD1,16,TRBV18,TRBJ1-5,-,CASSLYRGSLSQPQHF,TGTGCCAGCTCACTTTACAGGGGATCCCTTTCGCAGCCCCAGCATTTT
-,13,TRBV5-4,TRBJ2-2,-,CASSPDGIGELFF,TGTGCCAGCAGCCCGGACGGGATCGGGGAGCTGTTTTTT
TRBD1,14,TRBV30,TRBJ1-1,-,CAWRDRLMNTEAFF,TGTGCCTGGAGGGACAGGCTCATGAACACTGAAGCTTTCTTT
-,15,TRBV7-6,TRBJ1-4,-,CASSLETATNEKLFF,TGTGCCAGCAGCTTAGAGACAGCAACTAATGAAAAACTGTTTTTT
TRBD1,14,TRBV24-1,TRBJ1-5,-,CATSGTGGNQPQHF,TGTGCCACCAGTGGGACAGGGGGCAATCAGCCCCAGCATTTT
TRBD2,16,TRBV4-2,TRBJ2-7,-,CASSQDGTSGIYEQYF,TGTGCCAGCAGCCAAGATGGGACTAGCGGGATCTACGAGCAGTACTTC
TRBD1,12,TRBV2,TRBJ2-1,-,CASSGQGYEQFF,TGTGCCAGCAGTGGACAGGGGTATGAGCAGTTCTTC
TRBD1,16,TRBV18,TRBJ2-1,-,CASSPARGQGDNEQFF,TGTGCCAGCTCACCAGCGAGGGGGCAGGGAGACAATGAGCAGTTCTTC
TRBD1,14,TRBV4-1,TRBJ1-2,-,CASSQEGQVLGYTF,TGCGCCAGCAGCCAGGAGGGACAGGTCCTTGGCTACACCTTC
-,13,TRBV5-4,TRBJ1-2,-,CASSTDSWYGYTF,TGTGCCAGCAGCACCGACAGTTGGTATGGCTACACCTTC
-,16,TRBV5-4,TRBJ2-4,-,CASSLGGRAVQNIQYF,TGTGCCAGCAGCTTGGGGGGGCGGGCAGTCCAAAACATTCAGTACTTC
-,13,TRBV30,TRBJ1-5,once,CAWSVGGNQPQHF,TGTGCCTGGAGTGTTGGCGGTAATCAGCCCCAGCATTTT
-,12,TRBV19,TRBJ1-3,-,CASGGNGNTIYF,TGTGCCAGTGGGGGGAATGGAAACACCATATATTTT
TRBD1,16,TRBV19,TRBJ2-7,-,CASTPRGGTGFNEQYF,TGTGCCAGTACCCCCCGGGGTGGGACAGGGTTCAACGAGCAGTACTTC
-,11,TRBV5-1,TRBJ2-1,-,CASSLAGHWFF,TGCGCCAGCAGCTTGGCCGGTCACTGGTTCTTC
-,15,TRBV6-5,TRBJ2-7,-,CASSSPRAGGLEQYF,TGTGCCAGCAGTTCCCCAAGGGCAGGGGGGCTCGAGCAGTACTTC
-,14,TRBV19,TRBJ1-5,-,CASSISSSNQPQHF,TGTGCCAGTAGTATAAGTAGTAGCAATCAGCCCCAGCATTTT
-,12,TRBV11-2,TRBJ2-3,-,CASSFAIDTQYF,TGTGCCAGCAGCTTCGCGATAGATACGCAGTATTTT
-,12,TRBV5-4,TRBJ2-5,-,CASSLVQETQYF,TGTGCCAGCAGCCTTGTTCAAGAGACCCAGTACTTC